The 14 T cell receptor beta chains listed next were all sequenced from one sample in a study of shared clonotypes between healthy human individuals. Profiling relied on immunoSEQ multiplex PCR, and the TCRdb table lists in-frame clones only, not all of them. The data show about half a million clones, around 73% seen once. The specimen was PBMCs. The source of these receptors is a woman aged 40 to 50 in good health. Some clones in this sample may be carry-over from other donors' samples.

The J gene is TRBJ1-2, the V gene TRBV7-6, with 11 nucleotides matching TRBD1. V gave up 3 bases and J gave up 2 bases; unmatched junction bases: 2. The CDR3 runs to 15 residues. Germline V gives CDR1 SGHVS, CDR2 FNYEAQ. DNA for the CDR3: TGTGCCAGCAGCTTTGGACAGGGGGCCAACTATGGCTACACCTTC. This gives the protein CASSFGQGANYGYTF. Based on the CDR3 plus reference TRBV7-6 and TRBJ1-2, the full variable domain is GAGVSQSPRYKVTKRGQDVALRCDPISGHVSLYWYRQALGQGPEFLTYFNYEAQQDKSGLPNDRFSAERPEGSISTLTIQRTEQRDSAMYRCASSFGQGANYGYTFGSGTRLTVV.

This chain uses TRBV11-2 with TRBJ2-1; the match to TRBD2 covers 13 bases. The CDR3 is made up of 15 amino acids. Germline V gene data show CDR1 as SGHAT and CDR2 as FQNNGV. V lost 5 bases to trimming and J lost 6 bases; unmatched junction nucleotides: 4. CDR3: CASSLGLAGANEQFF. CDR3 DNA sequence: TGTGCCAGCAGCCTAGGACTAGCGGGAGCCAATGAGCAGTTCTTC.

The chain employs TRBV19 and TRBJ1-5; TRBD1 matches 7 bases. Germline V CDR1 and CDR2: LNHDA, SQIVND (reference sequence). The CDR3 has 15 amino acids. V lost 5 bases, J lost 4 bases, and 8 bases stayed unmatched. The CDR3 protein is CASSPGADRNQPQHF. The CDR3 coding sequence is TGTGCCAGTAGTCCTGGGGCGGACAGGAATCAGCCCCAGCATTTT.

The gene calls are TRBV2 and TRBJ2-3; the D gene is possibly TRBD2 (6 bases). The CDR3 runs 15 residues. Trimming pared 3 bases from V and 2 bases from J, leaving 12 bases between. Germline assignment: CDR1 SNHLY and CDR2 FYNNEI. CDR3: CASSEGTGLTDTQYF. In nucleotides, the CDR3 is TGTGCCAGCAGTGAGGGGACGGGACTCACAGATACGCAGTATTTT.

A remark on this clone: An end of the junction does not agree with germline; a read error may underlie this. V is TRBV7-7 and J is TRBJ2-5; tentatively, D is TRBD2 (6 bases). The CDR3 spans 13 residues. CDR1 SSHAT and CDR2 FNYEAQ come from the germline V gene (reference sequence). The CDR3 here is CASSIDVGGTQYF. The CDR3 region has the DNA TGTGCTAGCAGTATCGACGTCGGGGGGACCCAGTACTTC.

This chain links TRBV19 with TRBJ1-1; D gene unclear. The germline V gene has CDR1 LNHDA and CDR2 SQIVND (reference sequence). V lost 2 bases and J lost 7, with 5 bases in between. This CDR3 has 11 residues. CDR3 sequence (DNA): TGTGCCAGTAGTATATTGGGTGAAGCTTTCTTT. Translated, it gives CASSILGEAFF.

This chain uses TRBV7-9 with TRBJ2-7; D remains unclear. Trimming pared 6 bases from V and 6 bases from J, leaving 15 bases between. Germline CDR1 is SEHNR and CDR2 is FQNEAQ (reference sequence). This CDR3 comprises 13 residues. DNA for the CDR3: TGTGCCAGCAGATTTAACACAGCTAGCGAGCAGTACTTC. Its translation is CASRFNTASEQYF.

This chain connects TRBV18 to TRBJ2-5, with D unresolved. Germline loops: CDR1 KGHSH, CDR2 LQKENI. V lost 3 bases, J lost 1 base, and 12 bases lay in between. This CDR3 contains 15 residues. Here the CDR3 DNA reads TGTGCCAGCTCACCCCTGTCAGATTCCCAAGAGACCCAGTACTTC. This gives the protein CASSPLSDSQETQYF.

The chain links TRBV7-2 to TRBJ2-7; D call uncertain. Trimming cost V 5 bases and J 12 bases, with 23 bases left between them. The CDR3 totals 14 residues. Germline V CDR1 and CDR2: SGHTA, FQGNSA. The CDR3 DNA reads TGTGCCAGCAGCCCGGACCCCGGCCCGCTAGGGCGGTACTTC. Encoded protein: CASSPDPGPLGRYF.

This CDR3 reads CASSLFGSYEQYF. The CDR3 coding sequence is TGTGCCAGCAGCTTATTTGGGTCCTACGAGCAGTACTTC. The J gene is TRBJ2-5, the V gene TRBV7-9; no clear D. The J call could be wrong; TRBJ2-7 is a better fit for the DNA end. Germline V gene sequence: CDR1 SEHNR, CDR2 FQNEAQ (reference sequence). The CDR3 length is 13 residues.

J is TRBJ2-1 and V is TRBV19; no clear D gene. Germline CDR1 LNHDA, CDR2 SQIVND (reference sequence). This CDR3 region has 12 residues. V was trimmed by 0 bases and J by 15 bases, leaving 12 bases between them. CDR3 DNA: TGTGCCAGTAGTATAGAAGGTAGCCGGCTGTTCTTC. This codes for CASSIEGSRLFF.

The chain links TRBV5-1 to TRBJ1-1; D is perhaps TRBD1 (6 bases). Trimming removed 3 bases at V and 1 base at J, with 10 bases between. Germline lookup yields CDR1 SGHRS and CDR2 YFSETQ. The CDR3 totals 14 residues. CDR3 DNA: TGCGCCAGCAGCTCGGGACACGGGAACACTGAAGCTTTCTTT. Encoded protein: CASSSGHGNTEAFF.

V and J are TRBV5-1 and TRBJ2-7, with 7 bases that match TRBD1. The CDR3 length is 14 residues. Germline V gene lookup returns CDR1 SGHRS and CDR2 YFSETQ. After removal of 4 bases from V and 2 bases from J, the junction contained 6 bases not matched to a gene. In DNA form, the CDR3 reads TGCGCCAGCAGCGATCCGGGACAGACCTACGAGCAGTACTTC. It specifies CASSDPGQTYEQYF.

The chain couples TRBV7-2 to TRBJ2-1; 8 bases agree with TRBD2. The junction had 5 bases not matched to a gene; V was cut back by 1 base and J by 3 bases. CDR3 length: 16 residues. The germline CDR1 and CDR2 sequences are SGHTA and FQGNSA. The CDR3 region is CASSLVAGGNYNEQFF. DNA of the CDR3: TGTGCCAGCAGCTTAGTGGCGGGGGGTAACTACAATGAGCAGTTCTTC.